The clone carrying this TCR beta chain was seen only once. These data are taken from a study of CD8+CD57+ T cells in acquired aplastic anemia. The CDR3 is 12 amino acids. Germline values: CDR1 SQVTM, CDR2 ANQGSEA. V lost 4 bases and J 6 bases, leaving 12 bases between the germline ends. Genomic DNA templated the TCR beta VDJ and CDR3 profiling. TCRdb processed the reads anew with MiXCR; each CDR3 protein has one entry. The table includes around 190,000 distinct CDR3 sequences, approximately 60% detected once. The sample consisted of sorted CD4+, CD8+, or CD8+CD57+ T cells (not recorded which) from PBMCs. The rearrangement joins TRBV29-1 to TRBJ1-2; D is possibly TRBD1 (5 bases). This sequence was found in a human donor in good health. The CDR3, as DNA: TGCAGCGTTGTTTCAGGGTATGATGGCTACACCTTC. It yields the protein CSVVSGYDGYTF.